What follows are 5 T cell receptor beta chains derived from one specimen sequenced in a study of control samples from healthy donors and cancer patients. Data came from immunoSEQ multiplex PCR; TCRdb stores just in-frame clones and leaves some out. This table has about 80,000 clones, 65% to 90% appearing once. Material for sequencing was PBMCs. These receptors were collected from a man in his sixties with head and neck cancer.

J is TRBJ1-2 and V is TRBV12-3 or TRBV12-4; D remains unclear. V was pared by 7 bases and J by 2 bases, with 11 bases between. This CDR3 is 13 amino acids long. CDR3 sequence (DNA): TGTGCCAGCAATCCAACCGGAAACTATGGCTACACCTTC. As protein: CASNPTGNYGYTF.

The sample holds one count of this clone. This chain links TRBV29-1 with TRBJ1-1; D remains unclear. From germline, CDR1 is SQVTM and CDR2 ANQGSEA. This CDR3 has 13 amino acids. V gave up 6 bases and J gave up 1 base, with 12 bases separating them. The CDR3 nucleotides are TGCAGCGTAGAAATCAACCGGAACACTGAAGCTTTCTTT. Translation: CSVEINRNTEAFF.

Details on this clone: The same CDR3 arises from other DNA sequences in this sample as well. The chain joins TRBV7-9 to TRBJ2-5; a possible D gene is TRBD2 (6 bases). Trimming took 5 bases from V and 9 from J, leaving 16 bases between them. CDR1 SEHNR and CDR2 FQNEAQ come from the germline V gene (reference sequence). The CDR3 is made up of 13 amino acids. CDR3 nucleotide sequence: TGTGCCAGCAGCCCAACTAGCCGTGGGGCCCAGTACTTC. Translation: CASSPTSRGAQYF.

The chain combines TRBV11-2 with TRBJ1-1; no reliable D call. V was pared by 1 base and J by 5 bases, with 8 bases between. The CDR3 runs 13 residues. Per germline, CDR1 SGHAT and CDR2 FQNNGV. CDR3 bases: TGTGCCAGCAGCTTAGTCAAGGATACTGAAGCTTTCTTT. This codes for CASSLVKDTEAFF.

The CDR3 coding sequence is TGTGCCAGCAGCCAAGTCGGACAGGCAGGGGGTAACAATGAGCAGTTCTTC. The encoded protein is CASSQVGQAGGNNEQFF. This rearrangement joins TRBV4-2 to TRBJ2-1; TRBD1 aligns across 7 bases. This CDR3 is 17 amino acids long. After removal of 1 base from V and 5 bases from J, the junction contained 11 bases not matched to a gene. Germline-derived CDR1 and CDR2 are LGHNA and YNFKEQ.